This TCR beta chain emerged from a study of blood T cells in healthy people across ages. The use of a sample-barcoded 5' primer and a J-beta primer mix characterized a second PCR of 7 to 11 cycles. TCRdb passed the 5' RACE reads through MiXCR, listing each CDR3 protein once. The repertoire consists of around 2 million distinct CDR3 sequences, with about two fifths occurring once and the leading ten covering more than 20%. A remark on this clonotype: Mismatch with germline at one junction end may stem from a read error.

The CDR3 is 12 residues long. The germline V gene encodes CDR1 SGDLS and CDR2 YYNGEE. The receptor's source is a human donor in good health. The chain combines TRBV9 with TRBJ2-2; D gene uncertain. Sequencing was performed on blood. CDR3 nucleotides: TGTGCCAGCGGCGTCTTAGGAGGGGAGCTGTTTTTT. Translation: CASGVLGGELFF.